Following are 30 T cell receptor beta chains from one sample sequenced in a study of early T cells in non-severe SARS-CoV-2 infection. MiXCR, run by TCRdb on the 5' RACE reads, gives a single entry per CDR3 protein. Here the sample spans tens of thousands of distinct CDR3 sequences, more than 8.5% being singletons. Sequencing was done on a sample of whole blood. The source is an adult who was a healthcare worker with PCR-confirmed SARS-CoV-2 infection or an uninfected control (not recorded which).

This clonotype was counted between two and nine times. The rearrangement joins TRBV7-2 to TRBJ2-1; no clear D gene. CDR1 and CDR2 from the germline V gene are SGHTA and FQGNSA. The CDR3 runs 14 residues. Between the trimmed V and J ends, which lost 4 bases and 5 bases, there was a span of 12 bases. CDR3: CASSSGPSHNEQFF. The CDR3 DNA is TGTGCCAGCAGCTCTGGCCCAAGCCACAATGAGCAGTTCTTC. The full variable domain, its missing parts supplied by reference TRBV7-2 and TRBJ2-1, is GAGVSQSPSNKVTEKGKDVELRCDPISGHTALYWYRQSLGQGLEFLIYFQGNSAPDKSGLPSDRFSAERTGGSVSTLTIQRTQQEDSAVYLCASSSGPSHNEQFFGPGTRLTVL.

This clonotype was seen a handful of times. The chain combines TRBV7-9 with TRBJ2-5; no clear D. Deletions cut 3 bases from V and 5 bases from J, with 4 bases between. This CDR3 has 11 residues. Per germline, CDR1 SEHNR and CDR2 FQNEAQ (reference sequence). The CDR3: CASSFPETQYF. CDR3 coding DNA: TGTGCCAGCAGCTTTCCGGAGACCCAGTACTTC.

This clonotype was recorded many times. This rearrangement joins TRBV10-3 to TRBJ2-6, with D perhaps matching TRBD1 (6 bases). Germline assignment: CDR1 ENHRY and CDR2 SYGVKD. Trimming removed 4 bases from V and 2 bases from J, with 9 bases in between. CDR3 size: 15 residues. CDR3 DNA: TGTGCCATCAGTGTTGCAGGGGCTGGGGCCAACGTCCTGACTTTC. Its protein is CAISVAGAGANVLTF.

The V and J genes are TRBV7-2 and TRBJ2-7; maybe TRBD1 (5 bases). V was clipped by 6 bases and J by 4 bases, with 22 bases between them. The CDR3 sequence is 16 residues long. In germline, CDR1 is SGHTA, CDR2 FQGNSA. The CDR3 nucleotides read TGTGCCAGCAGTCTCACGGACATTCGGTACGTTTACGAGCAGTACTTC. It specifies CASSLTDIRYVYEQYF.

At least ten counts were recorded for this clonotype. This chain joins TRBV7-6 and TRBJ2-1; TRBD1 or TRBD2 may be the D gene (5 bases each). The CDR3 runs to 17 residues. CDR1 and CDR2 from the germline V gene are SGHVS and FNYEAQ. Trimming removed 1 base at V and 8 bases at J, with 21 bases between. The CDR3 DNA reads as TGTGCCAGCAGCTTAGATTTGGGACCCCCTAACGAGGATGAGCAGTTCTTC. Translation gives CASSLDLGPPNEDEQFF.

The genes are TRBV27 and TRBJ1-1; D remains ambiguous. The CDR3 extends over 14 amino acids. V lost 0 bases and J 3 bases, leaving 8 bases between the germline ends. Germline loops: CDR1 MNHEY, CDR2 SMNVEV (reference sequence). This CDR3 reads CASSLSVGYTEAFF. CDR3 bases: TGTGCCAGCAGTTTATCGGTTGGGTACACTGAAGCTTTCTTT.

This clonotype showed up many times. The chain combines TRBV28 with TRBJ1-2, with D uncertain. Per the germline V gene, CDR1 is MDHEN and CDR2 is SYDVKM. The CDR3 has 11 residues. Trimming left V 2 bases short and J 7 bases short, with 5 bases between. The CDR3 DNA reads TGTGCCAGCAGTTTAAGGTCTGGCTACACCTTC. It encodes CASSLRSGYTF.

This clonotype was seen repeatedly, ten times or more. V gene TRBV7-3 combines with J gene TRBJ2-6; no definite D call. Germline CDR1 SGHTA, CDR2 FQGTGA. Trimming left V 4 bases short and J 1 base short, with 8 bases between. The CDR3 covers 15 residues. As DNA, the CDR3 is TGTGCCAGCAGCTCCCACGGATCTGGGGCCAACGTCCTGACTTTC. Encoded protein: CASSSHGSGANVLTF.

The rearrangement uses TRBV4-1 and TRBJ1-2; 8 nucleotides agree with TRBD1. From germline, CDR1 is MGHRA and CDR2 YSYEKL. J lost 4 bases, V lost 4 bases, and 11 bases had no gene match. The length of the CDR3 is 16 residues. The CDR3 region has the DNA TGCGCCAGCAGCCCTAGCCCGGGACAGGTTACCTATGGCTACACCTTC. Its translation is CASSPSPGQVTYGYTF.

The chain carries TRBV6-5 and TRBJ2-7; unclear D gene. The CDR3 loop spans 11 amino acids. Germline V gene sequence: CDR1 MNHEY, CDR2 SVGAGI. Trimming cost V 4 bases and J 6 bases, with 7 bases left between them. CDR3 region: CASSSWGEQYF. CDR3 nucleotides: TGTGCCAGCAGTTCTTGGGGCGAGCAGTACTTC.

This clonotype was counted at least ten times. V gene TRBV28 combines with J gene TRBJ1-4; maybe TRBD1 (5 bases). V shed 5 bases and J shed 8 bases, with 18 bases lying between them. Germline loops: CDR1 MDHEN, CDR2 SYDVKM. The CDR3 is made up of 15 amino acids. CDR3 loop: CASSPQGGVGEKLFF. CDR3 in DNA: TGTGCCAGCAGTCCCCAGGGAGGCGTAGGCGAAAAACTGTTTTTT.

The chain has TRBV7-2 and TRBJ2-1; 9 bases align to TRBD2. This CDR3 spans 16 amino acids. The junction had 9 bases not matched to a gene; V was cut back by 5 bases and J by 4 bases. Looked up from germline, CDR1 is SGHTA and CDR2 is FQGNSA. DNA for the CDR3: TGTGCCAGCAGCCCAGGCGGGCTAGCGGGGTACAATGAGCAGTTCTTC. It translates to CASSPGGLAGYNEQFF.

This clonotype was seen many times. This chain links TRBV7-9 with TRBJ2-7; 11 bases match TRBD1. This CDR3 region has 16 residues. Germline V gives CDR1 SEHNR, CDR2 FQNEAQ (reference sequence). Trimming cost V 3 bases and J 5 bases; bases outside gene matches: 9. CDR3 DNA: TGTGCCAGCAGCTTCTTTACCGGGACAGGGGGAGACGAGCAGTACTTC. It is translated as CASSFFTGTGGDEQYF.

This clonotype was counted many times. The chain employs TRBV27 and TRBJ2-2; 7 bases fit TRBD1. Germline V gene lookup returns CDR1 MNHEY and CDR2 SMNVEV (reference sequence). V trimming: 5 bases; J trimming: 2 bases; junction bases outside the gene matches: 8. This CDR3 is built from 16 residues. CDR3 residues: CASSVRDSRNTGELFF. CDR3 sequence (DNA): TGTGCCAGCAGTGTCAGGGACAGCAGAAACACCGGGGAGCTGTTTTTT.

This clonotype was seen ten or more times. The J gene is TRBJ2-1, the V gene TRBV28; possibly TRBD2 for D (6 bases). Trimming left V 6 bases short and J 7 bases short, with 19 bases between. Germline values: CDR1 MDHEN, CDR2 SYDVKM. This CDR3 has 15 residues. The CDR3 nucleotides read TGTGCCAGCAGGAGTACCGGGAGCCCCGTAAATGAGCAGTTCTTC. Translation: CASRSTGSPVNEQFF.

The sample holds many counts of this clonotype. This sequence joins TRBV5-6 and TRBJ2-3; tentatively, D is TRBD1 (6 bases). The CDR3 has 11 residues. The germline V gene has CDR1 SGHDT and CDR2 YYEEEE. V lost 4 bases, J lost 6 bases, and 6 bases lay in between. The chain's CDR3 is CASSDRDTQYF. CDR3 nucleotide sequence: TGTGCCAGCAGCGACAGGGATACGCAGTATTTT. Based on the CDR3 plus reference TRBV5-6 and TRBJ2-3, the full variable domain is DAGVTQSPTHLIKTRGQQVTLRCSPKSGHDTVSWYQQALGQGPQFIFQYYEEEERQRGNFPDRFSGHQFPNYSSELNVNALLLGDSALYLCASSDRDTQYFGPGTRLTVL.

The V gene is TRBV6-6, the J gene TRBJ1-1, with 7 bases aligning to TRBD1. The CDR3 loop spans 14 amino acids. Germline V CDR1 and CDR2: MNHNY, SVGAGI (reference sequence). The junction had 7 bases not matched to a gene; V was cut back by 8 bases and J by 1 base. CDR3 amino acids: CASLGTVPNTEAFF. CDR3 nucleotides: TGTGCCAGCTTGGGGACAGTACCGAACACTGAAGCTTTCTTT.

The chain uses TRBV15 and TRBJ2-5, with D possibly being TRBD1 or TRBD2 (5 bases each). From germline, CDR1 is LNHNV and CDR2 YYDKDF (reference sequence). V was trimmed by 0 bases and J by 4 bases, leaving 12 bases between them. The CDR3 is 15 amino acids. CDR3 DNA sequence: TGTGCCACCAGCAGAGAAACTAGGGGCCTAGAGACCCAGTACTTC. It codes for CATSRETRGLETQYF.

This clonotype was seen ten or more times. The chain carries TRBV4-3 and TRBJ2-3, with D hard to call. V was clipped by 3 bases and J by 0 bases, with 19 bases between them. Germline V gene sequence: CDR1 LGHNA, CDR2 YSLEER. The CDR3 is 18 amino acids. As DNA, the CDR3 is TGCGCCAGCAGCCAGAGTTTCCGGTTGGGCCGCAGCACAGATACGCAGTATTTT. Residues: CASSQSFRLGRSTDTQYF.

Only a few counts were recorded for this clonotype. The V gene is TRBV25-1, the J gene TRBJ2-2; D may correspond to TRBD1 or TRBD2 (5 bases each). The germline V gene has CDR1 MGHDK and CDR2 SYGVNS. The CDR3 contains 14 residues. With 3 bases removed from V and 0 bases from J, the gap between germline ends came to 5 bases. CDR3: CASSEGANTGELFF. CDR3 sequence (DNA): TGTGCCAGCAGTGAGGGGGCGAACACCGGGGAGCTGTTTTTT.

CDR3 in DNA: TGTGCCAGCAGCTGGGCCGGGTTGAAAAACACTGAAGCTTTCTTT. Its protein product is CASSWAGLKNTEAFF. The rearrangement links TRBV28 to TRBJ1-1; D call uncertain. Per germline, CDR1 MDHEN and CDR2 SYDVKM. The CDR3 sequence is 15 residues long. V was pared by 6 bases and J by 2 bases, with 16 bases between.

This clonotype was seen a few times. V and J are TRBV5-1 and TRBJ2-7, with TRBD2 identical over 11 bases. Trimming took 3 bases from V and 7 from J; bases not matched to a gene: 9. The CDR3 has 15 amino acids. CDR1 and CDR2 (germline): SGHRS, YFSETQ. CDR3 nucleotide sequence: TGCGCCAGCAGCTCGGGACTAGCGGACTACGAAGAGCAGTACTTC. Protein product: CASSSGLADYEEQYF.

This rearrangement joins TRBV3-1 to TRBJ2-1; 10 bases map to TRBD2. The CDR3 spans 16 residues. V lost 3 bases to trimming and J lost 6 bases; unmatched junction nucleotides: 8. The germline V gene encodes CDR1 LGHDT and CDR2 YNNKEL (reference sequence). The CDR3 DNA sequence: TGTGCCAGCAGCCACCAGCTAGCGGGAGCAGGCAATGAGCAGTTCTTC. This translates into CASSHQLAGAGNEQFF.

The rearrangement links TRBV12-3 or TRBV12-4 to TRBJ1-1; D unresolved. Deletions cut 0 bases from V and 7 bases from J, with 15 bases between. This CDR3 is built from 15 residues. The CDR3 is CASSLARFNVLEAFF. As DNA, the CDR3 is TGTGCCAGCAGTTTAGCGCGGTTTAATGTTCTTGAAGCTTTCTTT.

This clonotype was seen at least ten times. This chain links TRBV4-2 with TRBJ1-5; the match to TRBD1 covers 7 bases. V lost 0 bases to trimming and J lost 7 bases; unmatched junction nucleotides: 0. This CDR3 comprises 13 residues. Germline CDR1 LGHNA, CDR2 YNFKEQ. This CDR3 is CASSQDRGQPQHF. The CDR3, as DNA: TGTGCCAGCAGCCAAGACAGGGGGCAGCCCCAGCATTTT.

This clonotype was detected many times. The rearrangement joins TRBV5-5 to TRBJ2-7; 10 nucleotides agree with TRBD2. The CDR3 loop spans 13 amino acids. Germline trimming cut 3 bases from V and 4 bases from J; bases unmatched to any gene: 1. The germline CDR1 and CDR2 sequences are SGHKS and YYEKEE (reference sequence). The CDR3 protein is CASSSSGSYEQYF. CDR3 DNA sequence: TGTGCCAGCAGCTCTAGCGGGAGTTACGAGCAGTACTTC.

The table lists this clonotype with many counts. The rearrangement uses TRBV12-3 or TRBV12-4 and TRBJ2-5; D call uncertain. V was clipped by 3 bases and J by 0 bases, with 11 bases between them. The CDR3 totals 15 residues. CDR3: CASSLGVLDQETQYF. The CDR3, as DNA: TGTGCCAGCAGTTTGGGCGTCTTGGACCAAGAGACCCAGTACTTC.

The rearrangement links TRBV13 to TRBJ2-7; TRBD1 agrees at 12 bases. The CDR3 loop spans 14 amino acids. V shed 4 bases, J shed 4 bases, and the junction held 2 bases outside the gene matches. The germline CDR1 and CDR2 sequences are PRHDT and FYEKMQ (reference sequence). The CDR3 DNA sequence: TGTGCCAGCAGCTCGGGACAGGGGGCTTACGAGCAGTACTTC. It encodes CASSSGQGAYEQYF.

In DNA, the CDR3 is TGTGCCAGCAGTTACACCGGGACAGGGAGATACGAGCAGTACTTC. Amino acid sequence: CASSYTGTGRYEQYF. The rearrangement links TRBV6-2 or TRBV6-3 to TRBJ2-7, with 9 bases identical to TRBD1. CDR1 is MNHEY, CDR2 SVGEGT, per germline. Trimming cost V 2 bases and J 4 bases; bases outside gene matches: 6. This CDR3 is 15 amino acids long.

The chain has TRBV7-2 and TRBJ2-7; 10 nucleotides agree with TRBD2. Germline V CDR1 and CDR2: SGHTA, FQGNSA. V lost 1 base and J lost 4; bases outside the gene matches: 7. CDR3 length: 16 residues. CDR3 residues: CASSLDLAGVGYEQYF. CDR3 bases: TGTGCCAGCAGCTTAGACCTAGCGGGAGTTGGGTACGAGCAGTACTTC.